A selection of T cell receptor beta chains follows, all from one sample in a study of shared clonotypes between healthy human individuals. Some clones are missing from TCRdb's copy, which holds only in-frame ones; the method was immunoSEQ multiplex PCR. Here the sample spans more than 400,000 clones, around 80% being singletons. The source material was PBMCs. All receptors derive from a woman in her forties in good health. Some clones in this sample may be carry-over from other donors' samples. The CDR3 runs from the conserved cysteine through the conserved F or W. The order of the fields is J gene, clone size, V gene, D gene, CDR3 protein, CDR3 DNA. A D gene is named only where the DNA matches it firmly. Clone size is stated in some rows and not others, as once, few, many or a class when expanded.

TRBJ2-2 once TRBV5-1 NA CASSFTGELFF TGCGCCAGCAGCTTCACCGGGGAGCTGTTTTTT
TRBJ1-1 NA TRBV15 TRBD1 CATSARTGVNTEAFF TGTGCCACCAGCGCCAGGACAGGGGTGAACACTGAAGCTTTCTTT
TRBJ1-2 many TRBV5-1 NA CASSGQMNYGYTF TGCGCCAGCAGCGGGCAGATGAACTATGGCTACACCTTC
TRBJ1-5 NA TRBV6-6 NA CASSPGTGPQPQHF TGTGCCAGCAGCCCCGGGACGGGACCTCAGCCCCAGCATTTT
TRBJ2-3 once TRBV30 TRBD2 CAWSVGLARADTQYF TGTGCCTGGAGTGTAGGACTAGCTCGCGCAGATACGCAGTATTTT
TRBJ2-1 NA TRBV7-3 TRBD1 CASSRDRGRHEQFF TGTGCCAGCAGCCGGGACAGGGGGAGACATGAGCAGTTCTTC
TRBJ1-1 NA TRBV9 NA CASSVFRTATEGNTEAFF TGTGCCAGCAGCGTATTCCGGACAGCGACGGAAGGGAACACTGAAGCTTTCTTT
TRBJ2-5 NA TRBV7-3 NA CASSLNPRGIQETQYF TGTGCCAGCAGCTTAAATCCTAGGGGTATCCAAGAGACCCAGTACTTC
TRBJ2-3 NA TRBV30 NA CAWSRSLGGDTQYF TGTGCCTGGAGCCGCTCTCTCGGAGGGGATACGCAGTATTTT
TRBJ2-2 NA TRBV2 NA CASNPSPYTGELFF TGTGCCAGCAATCCTTCCCCCTATACCGGGGAGCTGTTTTTT
TRBJ2-1 once TRBV7-3 NA CASSLTSADYNEQFF TGTGCCAGCAGCTTAACGTCGGCAGACTACAATGAGCAGTTCTTC
TRBJ2-3 NA TRBV5-4 NA CASSLGGISDTQYF TGTGCCAGCAGCTTGGGGGGTATATCAGATACGCAGTATTTT
TRBJ2-5 NA TRBV4-1 TRBD1 CASSMGQGETQYF TGCGCCAGCAGCATGGGACAGGGAGAGACCCAGTACTTC
TRBJ2-2 NA TRBV6-4 TRBD1 CASGVGTGDTGELFF TGTGCCAGCGGGGTCGGGACAGGGGACACCGGGGAGCTGTTTTTT